The 21 T cell receptor beta chains listed next were all sequenced from one sample in a study of blood T cell repertoires in COVID-19. Produced via immunoSEQ multiplex PCR; TCRdb's table is partial and in-frame only. The sample records 210,000 or so clones, 86% being singletons. The sequenced sample was PBMCs or T cells enriched from blood (not recorded which). All receptors come from a woman between 50 and 59 years old in a cohort exposed to, infected with or recovered from COVID-19 (not recorded which).

This clone turned up a few times. The V call is TRBV7-2, the J call TRBJ2-7; 10 nucleotides line up with TRBD1. The CDR3 length is 15 residues. Germline trimming cut 5 bases from V and 0 bases from J; bases unmatched to any gene: 4. Germline V gene lookup returns CDR1 SGHTA and CDR2 FQGNSA. CDR3 in amino acids: CASSERTGGSYEQYF. CDR3 nucleotide sequence: TGTGCCAGCAGCGAAAGGACAGGGGGCTCCTACGAGCAGTACTTC.

The genes are TRBV5-5 and TRBJ1-2; 7 bases are shared with TRBD1. The germline CDR1 and CDR2 sequences are SGHKS and YYEKEE (reference sequence). The CDR3 is 15 amino acids. Unmatched junction bases numbered 6, after V lost 4 bases and J lost 0 bases. This CDR3 reads CASSGGTDPNYGYTF. The CDR3 nucleotides are TGTGCCAGCAGCGGAGGGACAGATCCTAACTATGGCTACACCTTC.

The rearrangement links TRBV7-2 to TRBJ1-2; D uncertain. Germline V gene data show CDR1 as SGHTA and CDR2 as FQGNSA. This CDR3 contains 15 residues. V lost 3 bases and J lost 0, with 11 bases in between. As DNA, the CDR3 is TGTGCCAGCAGCTTTTCTAGGGAGTCTAACTATGGCTACACCTTC. It translates to CASSFSRESNYGYTF.

V and J are TRBV7-2 and TRBJ1-6; D ambiguous. The CDR3 is 15 residues long. Germline V gene sequence: CDR1 SGHTA, CDR2 FQGNSA. Between the trimmed V and J ends, which lost 3 bases and 0 bases, there was a span of 6 bases. CDR3 coding DNA: TGTGCCAGCAGCTTCGCGAGCTCCTATAATTCACCCCTCCACTTT. Its translation: CASSFASSYNSPLHF.

V is TRBV10-3 and J is TRBJ1-6, with 8 bases aligning to TRBD1. V dropped 8 bases and J dropped 6; count of bases not matched to a gene: 6. The CDR3 has 14 amino acids. Germline CDR1 reads ENHRY; CDR2 reads SYGVKD. The CDR3 is CAIGPDRGNSPLHF. The DNA for the CDR3 is TGTGCCATCGGGCCCGACAGGGGTAATTCACCCCTCCACTTT.

The gene calls are TRBV10-3 and TRBJ1-5; 9 nucleotides line up with TRBD1. The CDR3 consists of 15 residues. CDR1 and CDR2 (germline): ENHRY, SYGVKD. V shed 6 bases, J shed 4 bases, and the junction held 7 bases outside the gene matches. The CDR3 protein is CAISPGTGKNQPQHF. CDR3 DNA sequence: TGTGCCATCAGCCCCGGGACAGGGAAAAATCAGCCCCAGCATTTT.

To note about this clone: Other DNA sequences of this sample code for an identical CDR3. The genes are TRBV11-2 and TRBJ2-5; 9 bases fit TRBD2. The CDR3 totals 14 residues. After removal of 5 bases from V and 5 bases from J, the junction contained 6 bases not matched to a gene. Per germline, CDR1 SGHAT and CDR2 FQNNGV. The DNA for the CDR3 is TGTGCCAGCAGCCTTGGTGCGGGAGGGGAGACCCAGTACTTC. Translation gives CASSLGAGGETQYF.

The V gene is TRBV6-2 or TRBV6-3, the J gene TRBJ2-3; TRBD1 matches 7 bases. Germline-derived CDR1 and CDR2 are MNHEY and SVGEGT. The CDR3 has 15 residues. Trimming cost V 2 bases and J 2 bases; bases outside gene matches: 4. CDR3 sequence (DNA): TGTGCCAGCAGTTACGGGACAGAAAACACAGATACGCAGTATTTT. It codes for CASSYGTENTDTQYF.

The V gene is TRBV12-5, the J gene TRBJ1-1, with a possible D match to TRBD1 (5 bases). The CDR3 is made up of 18 amino acids. Trimming cost V 2 bases and J 4 bases, with 23 bases left between them. Germline values: CDR1 LGHNT, CDR2 FRNRAP. For the CDR3, the DNA is TGTGCTAGTGGTTTGATAATGACCGGGACTTCCTGGGCCACTGAAGCTTTCTTT. Residues: CASGLIMTGTSWATEAFF.

The J gene is TRBJ2-3, the V gene TRBV3-1 (or the pseudogene TRBV3-2); 13 bases are a match to TRBD2. Germline assignment: CDR1 LGHDT and CDR2 YNNKEL (reference sequence). The junction had 7 bases not matched to a gene; V was cut back by 5 bases and J by 2 bases. The CDR3 totals 17 residues. The CDR3 loop is CASSYGLAGASTDTQYF. The CDR3 region has the DNA TGTGCCAGCAGCTACGGACTAGCGGGGGCTTCCACAGATACGCAGTATTTT.

The V and J genes are TRBV30 and TRBJ1-2, with D unclear. The V and J ends lost 6 bases and 4 bases respectively, with 15 bases between them. This CDR3 spans 13 amino acids. Germline V gives CDR1 GTSNPN, CDR2 SVGIG (reference sequence). The CDR3 coding sequence is TGTGCCTGCCCAAAGGTTCTAGGCTATGGCTACACCTTC. This encodes CACPKVLGYGYTF.

The chain uses TRBV11-2 and TRBJ1-6, with TRBD1 as a possible D gene (6 bases). Germline CDR1 SGHAT, CDR2 FQNNGV. This CDR3 contains 15 residues. V was trimmed by 1 base and J by 6 bases, leaving 10 bases between them. CDR3 sequence: CASSLGFRGNSPLHF. The CDR3, as DNA: TGTGCCAGCAGCTTAGGTTTCAGGGGTAATTCACCCCTCCACTTT.

The genes are TRBV4-2 and TRBJ1-3, with D perhaps TRBD1 (5 bases). Germline V gene sequence: CDR1 LGHNA, CDR2 YNFKEQ. The V gene lost 5 bases and the J gene lost 2 bases, with 10 bases spanning the gap. The CDR3 totals 14 residues. DNA for the CDR3: TGTGCCAGCAGCACGAGGACACCTGGAAACACCATATATTTT. This sequence encodes CASSTRTPGNTIYF.

The rearrangement links TRBV23-1 to TRBJ2-7; 10 nucleotides match TRBD2. TRBV23-1 is an open reading frame, and its role is uncertain. This CDR3 spans 14 amino acids. J was trimmed by 2 bases and V by 4 bases; bases with no gene match: 2. The CDR3 region is CASSLAGGTYEQYF. Written as DNA, the CDR3 is TGCGCCAGCAGTCTAGCGGGGGGAACCTACGAGCAGTACTTC.

The chain employs TRBV18 and TRBJ1-1; maybe TRBD1 (6 bases). This CDR3 has 16 residues. Per the germline V gene, CDR1 is KGHSH and CDR2 is LQKENI. The V end was cut by 1 base, the J end by 2 bases, with 14 bases between. The CDR3 loop reads CASSPQLGTPNTEAFF. The CDR3 nucleotides are TGTGCCAGCTCACCACAATTAGGGACACCTAACACTGAAGCTTTCTTT.

This chain uses TRBV6-5 with TRBJ1-2; D is undetermined. Per germline, CDR1 MNHEY and CDR2 SVGAGI. The CDR3 is made up of 14 amino acids. Trimming left V 0 bases short and J 4 bases short, with 9 bases between. The CDR3 DNA reads as TGTGCCAGCAGTTACTCCGAGGAGGGCTATGGCTACACCTTC. Amino acid sequence: CASSYSEEGYGYTF.

The J gene is TRBJ1-5, the V gene TRBV4-2; 8 bases line up with TRBD1. J was trimmed by 0 bases and V by 2 bases; bases with no gene match: 6. The CDR3 covers 17 residues. Germline CDR1 and CDR2: LGHNA and YNFKEQ. For the CDR3, the DNA is TGTGCCAGCAGCCAAAAGACAGGGGCATATAGCAATCAGCCCCAGCATTTT. Translation gives CASSQKTGAYSNQPQHF.

The chain is built from TRBV7-2 and TRBJ2-3, with D possibly TRBD2 on 6 matching bases. CDR3 length: 15 amino acids. V shed 6 bases and J shed 1 base, with 14 bases lying between them. The germline V gene has CDR1 SGHTA and CDR2 FQGNSA. The CDR3: CASSLTRWGTDTQYF. CDR3 nucleotides: TGTGCCAGCAGTCTGACTAGATGGGGCACAGATACGCAGTATTTT.

The CDR3 reads CASSSQGTYEQYF. CDR3 DNA: TGTGCCAGCAGTTCACAGGGTACATACGAGCAGTACTTC. This chain links TRBV27 with TRBJ2-7; D perhaps matches TRBD1 (6 bases). The CDR3 is made up of 13 amino acids. Per germline, CDR1 MNHEY and CDR2 SMNVEV (reference sequence). Trimming pared 4 bases from V and 4 bases from J, leaving 11 bases between.

Only one count was recorded for this clone. This chain joins TRBV20-1 and TRBJ2-1; D may be TRBD2 (5 bases). This CDR3 comprises 16 residues. Germline V gene sequence: CDR1 DFQATT, CDR2 SNEGSKA (reference sequence). V lost 3 bases and J 0 bases, leaving 15 bases between the germline ends. The CDR3 DNA reads TGCAGTGCTAGTGGTACGGCGGGCAGCTCCTACAATGAGCAGTTCTTC. Its translation is CSASGTAGSSYNEQFF.

The J gene is TRBJ2-1, the V gene TRBV7-9, with 9 bases fitting TRBD1. This CDR3 region has 14 residues. The germline V gene has CDR1 SEHNR and CDR2 FQNEAQ (reference sequence). The V and J ends lost 6 bases and 5 bases, in that order; junction bases with no gene match: 5. Here the CDR3 DNA reads TGTGCCAGCAGTTGGGGACAGGGAAACAATGAGCAGTTCTTC. Translation: CASSWGQGNNEQFF.